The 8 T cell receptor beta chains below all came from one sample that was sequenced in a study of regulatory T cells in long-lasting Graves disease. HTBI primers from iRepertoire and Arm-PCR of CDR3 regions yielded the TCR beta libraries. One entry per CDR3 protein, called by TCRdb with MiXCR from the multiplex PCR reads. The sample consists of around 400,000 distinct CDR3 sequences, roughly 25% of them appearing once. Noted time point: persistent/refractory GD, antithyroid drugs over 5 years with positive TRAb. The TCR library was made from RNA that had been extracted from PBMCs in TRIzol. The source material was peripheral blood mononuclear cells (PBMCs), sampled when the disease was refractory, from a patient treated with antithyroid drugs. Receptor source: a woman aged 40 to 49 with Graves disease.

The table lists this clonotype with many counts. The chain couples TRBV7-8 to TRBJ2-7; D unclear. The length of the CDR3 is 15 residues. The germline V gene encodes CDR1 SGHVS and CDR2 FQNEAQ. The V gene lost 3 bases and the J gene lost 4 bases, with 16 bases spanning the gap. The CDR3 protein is CASSFASPVGYEQYF. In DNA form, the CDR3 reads TGTGCCAGCAGCTTTGCCTCCCCGGTGGGTTACGAGCAGTACTTC.

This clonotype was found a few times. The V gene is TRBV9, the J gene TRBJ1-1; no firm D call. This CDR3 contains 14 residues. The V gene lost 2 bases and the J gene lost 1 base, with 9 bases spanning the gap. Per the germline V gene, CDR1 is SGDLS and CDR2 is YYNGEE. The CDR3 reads CASSVRAGNTEAFF. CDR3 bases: TGTGCCAGCAGCGTCCGGGCGGGGAACACTGAAGCTTTCTTT.

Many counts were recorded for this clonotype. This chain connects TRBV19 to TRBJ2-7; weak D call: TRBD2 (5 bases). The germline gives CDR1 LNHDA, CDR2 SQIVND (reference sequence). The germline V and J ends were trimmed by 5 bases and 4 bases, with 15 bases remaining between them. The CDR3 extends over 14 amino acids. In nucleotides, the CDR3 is TGTGCCAGTAGTCCTTTCCGGGATCAATACGAGCAGTACTTC. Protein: CASSPFRDQYEQYF.

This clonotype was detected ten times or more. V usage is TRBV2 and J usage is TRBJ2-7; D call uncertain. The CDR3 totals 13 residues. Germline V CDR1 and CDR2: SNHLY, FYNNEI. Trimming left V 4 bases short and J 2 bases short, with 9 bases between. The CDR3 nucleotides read TGTGCCAGCAGTGTTCTACATACCTACGAGCAGTACTTC. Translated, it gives CASSVLHTYEQYF. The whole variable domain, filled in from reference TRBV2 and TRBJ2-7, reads EPEVTQTPSHQVTQMGQEVILRCVPISNHLYFYWYRQILGQKVEFLVSFYNNEISEKSEIFDDQFSVERPDGSNFTLKIRSTKLEDSAMYFCASSVLHTYEQYFGPGTRLTVT.

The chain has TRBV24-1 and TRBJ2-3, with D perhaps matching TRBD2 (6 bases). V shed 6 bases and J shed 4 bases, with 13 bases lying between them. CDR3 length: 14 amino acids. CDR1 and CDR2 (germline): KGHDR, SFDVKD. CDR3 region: CATSLAGRADTQYF. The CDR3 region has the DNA TGTGCCACCAGTCTGGCGGGACGCGCAGATACGCAGTATTTT.

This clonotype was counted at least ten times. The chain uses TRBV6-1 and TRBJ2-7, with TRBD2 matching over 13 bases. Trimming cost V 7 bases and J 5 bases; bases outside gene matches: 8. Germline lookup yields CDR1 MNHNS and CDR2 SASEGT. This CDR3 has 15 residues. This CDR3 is CASKGLAGDVDEQYF. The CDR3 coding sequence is TGTGCCAGCAAAGGACTAGCGGGAGACGTCGACGAGCAGTACTTC.

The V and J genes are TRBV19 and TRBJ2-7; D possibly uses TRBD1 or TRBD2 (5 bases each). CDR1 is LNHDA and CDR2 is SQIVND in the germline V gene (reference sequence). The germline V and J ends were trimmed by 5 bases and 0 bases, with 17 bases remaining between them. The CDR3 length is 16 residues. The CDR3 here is CASSHRGTEFSYEQYF. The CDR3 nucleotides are TGTGCCAGTAGTCACCGAGGGACGGAGTTCTCCTACGAGCAGTACTTC.

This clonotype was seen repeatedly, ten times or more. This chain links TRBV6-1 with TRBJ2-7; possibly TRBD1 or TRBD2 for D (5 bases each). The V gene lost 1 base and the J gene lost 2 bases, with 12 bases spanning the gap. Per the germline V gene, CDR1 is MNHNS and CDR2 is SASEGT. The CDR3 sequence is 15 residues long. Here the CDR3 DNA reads TGTGCCAGCAGTGAAGGTCCGGGGCCTGCCTACGAGCAGTACTTC. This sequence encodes CASSEGPGPAYEQYF.